Listed below are T cell receptor beta chains from one sample, sequenced in a study of tumor-infiltrating lymphocytes in primary liver carcinoma. Via MiXCR, TCRdb re-called the multiplex PCR reads, giving one row per CDR3 protein. The sample has 310,000 or so distinct CDR3 sequences, less than 65% seen once; the top ten hold approximately 5.9%. Sequencing was done on a sample of peripheral blood. The receptor source for this set is a man in his forties with primary liver carcinoma and hepatitis B virus infection. Each CDR3 is given with its conserved first and last residue. The order of the fields is V gene, CDR3 protein.

V gene: TRBV4-1
CDR3 protein: CASSQATWDRGSNEQFF

V gene: TRBV29-1
CDR3 protein: CSASPGWAMSTEAFF

V gene: TRBV6-2/TRBV6-3
CDR3 protein: CASSLRGGPAGYNEQFF

V gene: TRBV29-1
CDR3 protein: CSVFTGVKNTEAFF

V gene: TRBV5-1
CDR3 protein: CASSLVGQGPYEQYF

V gene: TRBV4-1
CDR3 protein: CASSQVYGADTQYF

V gene: TRBV11-2
CDR3 protein: CASRIAGGNNEQFF

V gene: TRBV6-6
CDR3 protein: CASNLAPLQGYNSPLHF

V gene: TRBV11-2
CDR3 protein: CASSHQDRALSTDTHYF

V gene: TRBV29-1
CDR3 protein: CSVTLGSSLGEQYF

V gene: TRBV11-2
CDR3 protein: CASSRDRVSETQYF

V gene: TRBV4-1
CDR3 protein: CDSSQATGLAGINEQFF

V gene: TRBV6-2/TRBV6-3
CDR3 protein: CASNLTGAGANVLTF